One T cell receptor beta chain is described in this entry. Losses at the gene ends were 0 bases for V and 5 bases for J; bases not matched to a gene: 8. Germline loops: CDR1 SGHAT, CDR2 FQNNGV. This CDR3 contains 17 residues. This table comes from immunoSEQ multiplex PCR, and its TCRdb copy is limited to in-frame clones, with some not included. The sample lists approximately 52,000 clones, about three quarters occurring once. This entry comes from a study of a mutant IDH1 vaccine in newly diagnosed glioma. The overall study: The sex distribution of treated patients was 62.5% male and approximately 40% female, with a mean age of around 40 years.

Sample time point: baseline, week 1 (first vaccination visit). Treatment of the sample: pre-vaccination baseline after standard-of-care therapy. New WHO grade 3 or 4 astrocytomas that were IDH1-mutant and ATRX-lost occurred in the donors. The rearrangement joins TRBV11-2 to TRBJ2-5, with 11 bases matching TRBD2. The sequence was obtained from a middle-aged woman with glioma. The starting material was PBMCs, obtained from a glioma patient treated with radiotherapy, temozolomide or both. In DNA, the CDR3 is TGTGCCAGCAGCTTAGATATTAGCGGGGGGGCCTGGGAGACCCAGTACTTC. Translated, it gives CASSLDISGGAWETQYF.